These 21 T cell receptor beta chains were sequenced from one sample in a study of blood T cell repertoires in COVID-19. Here immunoSEQ multiplex PCR was the method, and the copy in TCRdb shows in-frame clones only, minus some. The data contain about 190,000 clones, approximately 80% of them singletons. Source material: PBMCs or T cells enriched from blood (not recorded which). The receptors come from a woman aged 60-70 years with acute COVID-19.

The chain links TRBV28 to TRBJ1-2; a possible D gene is TRBD1 (6 bases). This CDR3 contains 16 residues. Germline-derived CDR1 and CDR2 are MDHEN and SYDVKM. V was trimmed by 5 bases and J by 1 base, leaving 17 bases between them. In nucleotides, the CDR3 is TGTGCCAGCAGTCCGACAGGTCATGTCTATAACTATGGCTACACCTTC. This codes for CASSPTGHVYNYGYTF.

This clone was observed a single time. This chain connects TRBV4-3 to TRBJ2-4; 8 nucleotides line up with TRBD1. The CDR3 is 15 residues long. CDR1 is LGHNA, CDR2 YSLEER, per germline. V dropped 0 bases and J dropped 6; count of bases not matched to a gene: 4. Here the CDR3 DNA reads TGCGCCAGCAGCCAAGAGGGCAGGGGGCGAAACATTCAGTACTTC. It translates to CASSQEGRGRNIQYF.

This chain links TRBV5-1 with TRBJ2-5, with 7 nucleotides matching TRBD2. The CDR3 covers 13 residues. V shed 3 bases, J shed 4 bases, and the junction held 3 bases outside the gene matches. Germline CDR1 is SGHRS and CDR2 is YFSETQ. The CDR3 coding sequence is TGCGCCAGCAGCTCAACGGGGGGAGAGACCCAGTACTTC. It is translated as CASSSTGGETQYF.

The V call is TRBV10-1, the J call TRBJ1-2; D is perhaps TRBD1 (6 bases). CDR1 is WNHNN, CDR2 SYGVQD, per germline (reference sequence). V was trimmed by 0 bases and J by 7 bases, leaving 9 bases between them. CDR3 length equals 13 residues. The CDR3 DNA is TGCGCCAGCAGTGAGTCGGGGGCAACTGGCTACACCTTC. This gives the protein CASSESGATGYTF.

The V and J genes are TRBV7-9 and TRBJ1-4; 10 bases fit TRBD1. CDR3 length: 14 amino acids. V lost 4 bases to trimming and J lost 8 bases; unmatched junction nucleotides: 4. Germline-derived CDR1 and CDR2 are SEHNR and FQNEAQ (reference sequence). CDR3 coding DNA: TGTGCCAGCAGCTCGGGACAGGGGCTCGAAAAACTGTTTTTT. Translating it yields CASSSGQGLEKLFF.

This chain links TRBV30 with TRBJ2-1; 13 nucleotides match TRBD2. The CDR3 loop spans 20 amino acids. V trimming: 6 bases; J trimming: 6 bases; junction bases outside the gene matches: 23. Per germline, CDR1 GTSNPN and CDR2 SVGIG (reference sequence). The CDR3 DNA reads TGTGCCTGCCCGTCGTCGGAACTAGCGGGAGGGCCCTCCCTCCGCAATGAGCAGTTCTTC. It specifies CACPSSELAGGPSLRNEQFF.

The chain joins TRBV6-2 or TRBV6-3 to TRBJ2-3; 9 bases match TRBD1. V lost 1 base and J lost 3; bases outside the gene matches: 8. The CDR3 covers 17 residues. Germline CDR1 is MNHEY and CDR2 is SVGEGT. The CDR3 reads CASSYYGTGLGTDTQYF. The DNA of the CDR3 is TGTGCCAGCAGTTACTACGGGACAGGGCTTGGTACAGATACGCAGTATTTT.

The CDR3 loop is CASSLSRGSNTEAFF. The CDR3 coding sequence is TGTGCCAGCAGCTTAAGCAGGGGCTCGAACACTGAAGCTTTCTTT. The chain combines TRBV7-9 with TRBJ1-1; D may be TRBD1 (6 bases). The CDR3 sequence is 15 residues long. Trimming stripped 2 bases from V and 1 base from J, with 11 bases between. CDR1 SEHNR and CDR2 FQNEAQ come from the germline V gene (reference sequence).

V is TRBV7-2 and J is TRBJ1-2; 8 bases are shared with TRBD1. Germline loops: CDR1 SGHTA, CDR2 FQGNSA. There are 15 residues in the CDR3. V dropped 1 base and J dropped 4; count of bases not matched to a gene: 5. Written as DNA, the CDR3 is TGTGCCAGCAGCTTAGTAGCAGGGGGCGGCTATGGCTACACCTTC. It codes for CASSLVAGGGYGYTF.

The chain has TRBV28 and TRBJ2-1, with 7 bases fitting TRBD1. Germline trimming cut 4 bases from V and 10 bases from J; bases unmatched to any gene: 7. The CDR3 has 13 amino acids. Germline CDR1 reads MDHEN; CDR2 reads SYDVKM. CDR3 region: CASSSNPDREQFF. For the CDR3, the DNA is TGTGCCAGCAGTTCCAATCCGGACAGGGAGCAGTTCTTC.

The chain links TRBV24-1 to TRBJ2-5, with D perhaps TRBD1 (5 bases). V lost 4 bases and J lost 7, with 12 bases in between. The CDR3 is 13 amino acids. The V gene's germline CDR1 is KGHDR and CDR2 SFDVKD. CDR3 bases: TGTGCCACCAGTGACATGACAGTCCGGACCCAGTACTTC. This codes for CATSDMTVRTQYF.

V gene TRBV15 combines with J gene TRBJ1-2; D is uncertain. The CDR3 runs to 14 residues. V was clipped by 0 bases and J by 2 bases, with 7 bases between them. In germline, CDR1 is LNHNV, CDR2 YYDKDF (reference sequence). The CDR3 region is CATSRDLLNYGYTF. CDR3 in DNA: TGTGCCACCAGCAGAGATCTCCTAAACTATGGCTACACCTTC.

The rearrangement joins TRBV6-6 to TRBJ2-2; D remains ambiguous. V lost 2 bases, J lost 3 bases, and 13 bases lay in between. CDR1 and CDR2 (germline): MNHNY, SVGAGI (reference sequence). The CDR3 spans 16 residues. The CDR3 is CASSYPSGVYTGELFF. CDR3 sequence (DNA): TGTGCCAGCAGTTACCCTTCCGGAGTGTACACCGGGGAGCTGTTTTTT.

The rearrangement uses TRBV30 and TRBJ2-1, with 7 nucleotides matching TRBD2. The CDR3 totals 14 residues. Germline-derived CDR1 and CDR2 are GTSNPN and SVGIG (reference sequence). V shed 5 bases, J shed 6 bases, and the junction held 10 bases outside the gene matches. In nucleotides, the CDR3 is TGTGCCTGGGGGTCGTGGGGGAGGGCCAATGAGCAGTTCTTC. Translated: CAWGSWGRANEQFF. The variable domain in full, with the rest retrieved from reference TRBV30 and TRBJ2-1, is SQTIHQWPATLVQPVGSPLSLECTVEGTSNPNLYWYRQAAGRGLQLLFYSVGIGQISSEVPQNLSASRPQDRQFILSSKKLLLSDSGFYLCAWGSWGRANEQFFGPGTRLTVL.

The chain links TRBV3-1 (or the pseudogene TRBV3-2) to TRBJ1-5; a weak D match, TRBD1 (6 bases). CDR3 length: 13 residues. CDR1 and CDR2 (germline): LGHDT, YNNKEL (reference sequence). Trimming stripped 4 bases from V and 7 bases from J, with 11 bases between. This CDR3 reads CASSPGAWQPQHF. CDR3 DNA sequence: TGTGCCAGCAGCCCAGGGGCTTGGCAGCCCCAGCATTTT.

The rearrangement links TRBV30 to TRBJ1-3, with D possibly being TRBD1 (5 bases). CDR3 length: 12 amino acids. Per the germline V gene, CDR1 is GTSNPN and CDR2 is SVGIG (reference sequence). Trimming removed 6 bases at V and 0 bases at J, with 6 bases between. CDR3 loop: CACGHSGNTIYF. CDR3 nucleotide sequence: TGTGCCTGCGGACACTCTGGAAACACCATATATTTT. Full variable domain (rest looked up from reference TRBV30 and TRBJ1-3): SQTIHQWPATLVQPVGSPLSLECTVEGTSNPNLYWYRQAAGRGLQLLFYSVGIGQISSEVPQNLSASRPQDRQFILSSKKLLLSDSGFYLCACGHSGNTIYFGEGSWLTVV.

The genes are TRBV28 and TRBJ1-2, with D perhaps TRBD1 (5 bases). The germline CDR1 and CDR2 sequences are MDHEN and SYDVKM. V shed 4 bases and J shed 5 bases, with 8 bases lying between them. This CDR3 region has 12 residues. The CDR3 spells CASSSRTYGYTF. The CDR3 DNA reads as TGTGCCAGCAGTTCTAGGACATATGGCTACACCTTC.

The chain uses TRBV7-9 and TRBJ2-7; 7 bases line up with TRBD1. With 6 bases clipped from V and 3 bases from J, the junction kept 11 bases outside the gene matches. The CDR3 length is 15 residues. Per germline, CDR1 SEHNR and CDR2 FQNEAQ (reference sequence). CDR3 sequence: CASSILRDRGYEQYF. The CDR3 bases are TGTGCCAGCAGTATTCTCCGGGACAGAGGCTACGAGCAGTACTTC.

There are many counts of this clone. This rearrangement joins TRBV7-9 to TRBJ1-2, with TRBD1 matching 8 bases. Losses at the gene ends were 3 bases for V and 7 bases for J; bases not matched to a gene: 7. Germline assignment: CDR1 SEHNR and CDR2 FQNEAQ (reference sequence). There are 14 residues in the CDR3. CDR3 sequence reads: CASSFRQGIGGYTF. CDR3 coding DNA: TGTGCCAGCAGCTTTAGACAGGGGATTGGTGGCTACACCTTC.

The V and J genes are TRBV12-3 or TRBV12-4 and TRBJ1-2; TRBD1 matches 7 bases. This CDR3 comprises 13 residues. Germline trimming cut 5 bases from V and 4 bases from J; bases unmatched to any gene: 4. The CDR3 region has the DNA TGTGCCAGCAGTGGGACAGACCTCTATGGCTACACCTTC. Translation: CASSGTDLYGYTF.

This clone was detected once. V gene TRBV7-9 combines with J gene TRBJ1-1; TRBD1 might be the D (5 bases). The CDR3 runs 14 residues. The ends were cut back, 3 bases at V and 0 bases at J, with 8 bases in the middle. From germline, CDR1 is SEHNR and CDR2 FQNEAQ (reference sequence). The DNA of the CDR3 is TGTGCCAGCAGCTTGTCAGGGATGAACACTGAAGCTTTCTTT. It encodes CASSLSGMNTEAFF.